A single TCR beta chain is shown here with its context. No cognate antigen has been identified for it. No much larger clonotype is one base removed from it; base qualities were not supplied. High-throughput TCR beta sequencing profiled peripheral blood CD8+ and CD4+ T cells from healthy donors, Susac syndrome patients and multiple sclerosis patients. Susac syndrome patients met recently defined diagnostic criteria for definite or probable disease. Bulk CD8+ and CD4+ T cells were purified by magnetic negative isolation, while CD8+ TEMRA cells were enriched using FACS. Blood was collected in EDTA tubes and processed within 24 hours, with PBMCs isolated through density gradient centrifugation. PBMCs destined for TCR sequencing were cryopreserved in liquid nitrogen and later thawed in a 37 °C water bath. The sorted or isolated CD4+, CD8+ and CD8+ TEMRA cells reached a purity of at least 90%. RNA was extracted using the RNeasy kit, and about 0.45 to 1 ug of the RNA was reverse transcribed with random hexamers. The immunoSEQ multiplex PCR assay, covering 54 Vbeta and 13 Jbeta segments, was used to amplify TCR beta CDR3 regions. To correct PCR amplification bias, a synthetic template baseline was used for both primer optimization and computational correction. In the authors' own workflow: Reads were assigned to V, D and J genes according to IMGT and analyzed in immunoSEQ Analyzer, with only productive sequences retained. Clonality was computed as one minus Shannon entropy normalized by log2 of the number of productive unique sequences. For each patient and control, public and private clones were evaluated among the 100 most prevalent clones. A clone was defined as Susac-specific if it was absent from the healthy and MS cohorts, from about 1,100 published viral clones and from other ImmuneACCESS disease sequences. TCRdb reprocessing: public reads trimmed at Q25 with fastp, clones called with MiXCR, in-frame beta chains kept. Here each entry gathers all rows of one CDR3 protein and keeps the most common genes and DNA. TCRdb's processing, not the authors' own work, is the source of the V and J calls. For this sample the table gives more than 100,000 distinct CDR3 sequences, of which over 95% were detected only once. The ten top clones hold less than 0.15% of the sample.

This entry belongs to a study of CD8 T cells in Susac syndrome (dated by TCRdb to about 2019). Regarding the study in general: Of the Susac syndrome patients who were sequenced, eight were in clinical remission while roughly six had clinically active disease. The study used repertoire sequencing to test whether antigen drove CD8+ T cell activation and differentiation in Susac syndrome. At blood withdrawal, Susac syndrome patients were therapy-naive, treated with corticosteroids (with IVIg additionally given to some), or treated with IVIg alone.

From the cysteine through the phenylalanine, the CDR3 covers 14 amino acids. The read is trimmed to its CDR3 DNA, 42 bases read in frame from base 1. V loses 6 bases, J loses 4 bases, and the germline ends lie 13 bases apart. CDR1 and CDR2 are drawn from the germline V gene: MGHDK, SYGVNS. The study at large found these results: In the CD4+ T cell repertoire of Susac syndrome patients, clonal expansion was not detected. The number of individuals in the TCR sequencing and HLA analysis was acknowledged as relatively small.

The chain couples TRBV25-1 to TRBJ1-5, with the identity of the D gene unclear. Source material: CD4+ T cells from PBMCs. The clonotype was recovered from a human donor with Susac syndrome. CDR3 region: CASRGNEGNQPQHF. The nucleotide sequence reads TGTGCCAGCAGAGGGAACGAGGGTAATCAGCCCCAGCATTTT. With the portions outside the CDR3 filled from the reference TRBV25-1 and TRBJ1-5 genes, the complete variable region becomes EADIYQTPRYLVIGTGKKITLECSQTMGHDKMYWYQQDPGMELHLIHYSYGVNSTEKGDLSSESTVSRIRTEHFPLTLESARPSHTSQYLCASRGNEGNQPQHFGDGTRLSIL.